The 22 T cell receptor beta chains presented below share a single source sample, sequenced in a study of blood T cell repertoires in COVID-19. Produced via immunoSEQ multiplex PCR; TCRdb's table is partial and in-frame only. The table has 250,000 to 400,000 clones, roughly 85% seen once. Source material: PBMCs or T cells enriched from blood (not recorded which). Receptors were obtained from a woman in her twenties or thirties who had been exposed to COVID-19.

The V call is TRBV11-2, the J call TRBJ2-5; 11 bases are a match to TRBD2. V lost 6 bases to trimming and J lost 4 bases; unmatched junction nucleotides: 4. Germline V CDR1 and CDR2: SGHAT, FQNNGV. The CDR3 is made up of 14 amino acids. CDR3 nucleotide sequence: TGTGCCAGCAGTGGAGGACTAGCGGGAGAGACCCAGTACTTC. It encodes CASSGGLAGETQYF.

This clone occurred once. This sequence joins TRBV5-1 and TRBJ2-5; 14 bases fit TRBD2. The V gene end was trimmed by 3 bases and the J gene end by 0 bases; junction bases not matched to a gene: 7. CDR3 length: 18 residues. Germline assignment: CDR1 SGHRS and CDR2 YFSETQ. The CDR3 DNA reads as TGCGCCAGCAGCTCGGGACTAGCGGGAGACCCTTACCAAGAGACCCAGTACTTC. Protein product: CASSSGLAGDPYQETQYF.

The V gene is TRBV5-1, the J gene TRBJ2-7; D is perhaps TRBD1 (6 bases). Germline V CDR1 and CDR2: SGHRS, YFSETQ. The CDR3 totals 14 residues. Trimming left V 2 bases short and J 6 bases short, with 15 bases between. The DNA of the CDR3 is TGCGCCAGCAGCTTAGTGGGACAAGGGATCGAGCAGTACTTC. The encoded protein is CASSLVGQGIEQYF.

This chain links TRBV7-9 with TRBJ1-6; D may be TRBD1 (5 bases). The CDR3 runs 17 residues. V was pared by 5 bases and J by 0 bases, with 14 bases between. CDR1 is SEHNR and CDR2 is FQNEAQ in the germline V gene (reference sequence). CDR3 DNA sequence: TGTGCCAGCAGCCCGGGGGGTCGGAACTCCTATAATTCACCCCTCCACTTT. It encodes CASSPGGRNSYNSPLHF.

The chain has TRBV5-1 and TRBJ2-3; TRBD2 might be the D (6 bases). Germline CDR1 SGHRS, CDR2 YFSETQ. Deletions cut 2 bases from V and 3 bases from J, with 13 bases between. The CDR3 runs to 15 residues. The CDR3 DNA reads TGCGCCAGCAGCTTAGGGAACGGGGGAACAGATACGCAGTATTTT. As protein: CASSLGNGGTDTQYF.

Here the CDR3 reads CASSQPLSRGTDTQYF. As DNA, the CDR3 is TGTGCCAGCAGCCAGCCCCTCTCCAGGGGTACAGATACGCAGTATTTT. This rearrangement joins TRBV14 to TRBJ2-3, with a weak D call TRBD1 (6 bases). The germline V gene encodes CDR1 SGHDN and CDR2 FVKESK. The CDR3 covers 16 residues. Trimming stripped 3 bases from V and 3 bases from J, with 16 bases between.

A single count supports this clone. J is TRBJ1-4 and V is TRBV14, with D unclear. The CDR3 has 17 residues. Germline V gene data show CDR1 as SGHDN and CDR2 as FVKESK. The germline V and J ends were trimmed by 3 bases and 1 base, with 15 bases remaining between them. The CDR3 nucleotides read TGTGCCAGCAGCCAGAACCGGGAGTCCATAACTAATGAAAAACTGTTTTTT. Translation: CASSQNRESITNEKLFF.

A note on this clone: This sample also contains other DNA sequences that code for the same CDR3. This chain uses TRBV27 with TRBJ2-7, with D possibly being TRBD2 (6 bases). Germline V gene sequence: CDR1 MNHEY, CDR2 SMNVEV (reference sequence). Trimming cost V 3 bases and J 0 bases, with 9 bases left between them. The CDR3 extends over 14 amino acids. The CDR3 region has the DNA TGTGCCAGCAGTTTCGGGGGTCCCTCCTACGAGCAGTACTTC. Residues: CASSFGGPSYEQYF.

The chain carries TRBV15 and TRBJ1-1; the match to TRBD1 covers 8 bases. Germline V CDR1 and CDR2: LNHNV, YYDKDF (reference sequence). The CDR3 is 15 amino acids. The V gene end was trimmed by 1 base and the J gene end by 5 bases; junction bases not matched to a gene: 6. The CDR3 sequence: CATSRGGTGGTEAFF. CDR3 nucleotides: TGTGCCACCAGCAGAGGGGGGACAGGTGGGACTGAAGCTTTCTTT.

V gene TRBV13 combines with J gene TRBJ1-2; D may be TRBD1 (6 bases). The V gene lost 2 bases and the J gene lost 6 bases, with 10 bases spanning the gap. Germline lookup yields CDR1 PRHDT and CDR2 FYEKMQ (reference sequence). The CDR3 covers 13 residues. Here the CDR3 DNA reads TGTGCCAGCAGCTTACAGGGGCGGGATGGCTACACCTTC. Translating gives CASSLQGRDGYTF.

J is TRBJ2-2 and V is TRBV2; the match to TRBD2 covers 9 bases. The CDR3 is 15 residues long. V was clipped by 3 bases and J by 5 bases; unmatched bases: 4. CDR1 and CDR2 from the germline V gene are SNHLY and FYNNEI. The CDR3 region is CASSEGLAFTGELFF. The CDR3 nucleotides are TGTGCCAGCAGTGAGGGACTAGCATTTACCGGGGAGCTGTTTTTT.

This chain joins TRBV10-3 and TRBJ2-3, with 9 bases aligning to TRBD2. The CDR3 is made up of 16 amino acids. Trimming at V came to 6 bases and at J to 0 bases, leaving 7 bases not matched to a gene. In germline, CDR1 is ENHRY, CDR2 SYGVKD. The CDR3 DNA follows: TGTGCCATCAGCTTAGCGGGGGCGGCTAGCACAGATACGCAGTATTTT. It codes for CAISLAGAASTDTQYF.

CDR3 region: CASSKCNRATGGGTEELFF. The CDR3, as DNA: TGTGCCAGCAGCAAATGTAATCGGGCGACAGGGGGCGGCACGGAGGAGCTGTTTTTT. The gene calls are TRBV21-1 and TRBJ2-2; no DNA check was done on the table's D call, TRBD1. TRBV21-1 is an annotated pseudogene. This CDR3 spans 19 amino acids.

The chain is built from TRBV7-9 and TRBJ1-1, with D maybe TRBD1 (5 bases). V lost 5 bases and J 7 bases, leaving 17 bases between the germline ends. This CDR3 comprises 14 residues. CDR1 is SEHNR and CDR2 is FQNEAQ in the germline V gene (reference sequence). The chain's CDR3 is CASSPPRRGLEAFF. The CDR3, as DNA: TGTGCCAGCAGCCCTCCGAGGAGGGGCCTTGAAGCTTTCTTT.

This chain joins TRBV5-1 and TRBJ1-2; 11 nucleotides line up with TRBD1. This CDR3 has 14 amino acids. Germline loops: CDR1 SGHRS, CDR2 YFSETQ. The V gene end was trimmed by 4 bases and the J gene end by 6 bases; junction bases not matched to a gene: 5. CDR3 loop: CASSTGQGADGYTF. CDR3 bases: TGCGCCAGCAGCACCGGACAGGGGGCGGATGGCTACACCTTC. Using reference TRBV5-1 and TRBJ1-2 for the parts outside the CDR3, the full variable domain is KAGVTQTPRYLIKTRGQQVTLSCSPISGHRSVSWYQQTPGQGLQFLFEYFSETQRNKGNFPGRFSGRQFSNSRSEMNVSTLELGDSALYLCASSTGQGADGYTFGSGTRLTVV.

The V call is TRBV5-4, the J call TRBJ1-2, with TRBD1 matching 7 bases. Germline CDR1 is SGHNT and CDR2 is YYREEE (reference sequence). CDR3 length equals 14 residues. The J segment lost 6 bases and the V segment lost 0 bases, leaving 5 bases of the junction unmatched. The CDR3 bases are TGTGCCAGCAGCTTGGGTGACAGGGCTAATGGCTACACCTTC. Amino acid sequence: CASSLGDRANGYTF.

The CDR3 here is CASSDGQGGTEAFF. The CDR3 bases are TGTGCCAGCAGTGACGGACAGGGAGGCACTGAAGCTTTCTTT. The rearrangement links TRBV2 to TRBJ1-1; TRBD1 agrees at 8 bases. CDR3 length equals 14 residues. Germline CDR1 is SNHLY and CDR2 is FYNNEI. Trimming at V came to 3 bases and at J to 4 bases, leaving 4 bases not matched to a gene. Supplemented by reference TRBV2 and TRBJ1-1, the full variable domain reads EPEVTQTPSHQVTQMGQEVILRCVPISNHLYFYWYRQILGQKVEFLVSFYNNEISEKSEIFDDQFSVERPDGSNFTLKIRSTKLEDSAMYFCASSDGQGGTEAFFGQGTRLTVV.

The V and J genes are TRBV4-2 and TRBJ2-7, with D possibly TRBD1 on 5 matching bases. Germline-derived CDR1 and CDR2 are LGHNA and YNFKEQ. Deletions cut 1 base from V and 5 bases from J, with 9 bases between. This CDR3 region has 13 residues. CDR3 protein: CASSQVSRDEQYF. The CDR3 DNA follows: TGTGCCAGCAGCCAAGTCAGCAGGGACGAGCAGTACTTC.

This chain connects TRBV5-6 to TRBJ2-7, with TRBD1 matching 7 bases. The CDR3 runs to 14 residues. CDR1 and CDR2 from the germline V gene are SGHDT and YYEEEE. Unmatched junction bases numbered 4, after V lost 2 bases and J lost 2 bases. The CDR3 DNA sequence: TGTGCCAGCAGCTTCCAGGGGGTCCCCTACGAGCAGTACTTC. Its translation is CASSFQGVPYEQYF.

This rearrangement joins TRBV30 to TRBJ2-3, with D maybe TRBD2 (6 bases). Germline loops: CDR1 GTSNPN, CDR2 SVGIG (reference sequence). Between the trimmed V and J ends, which lost 1 base and 5 bases, there was a span of 13 bases. The CDR3 totals 14 residues. The CDR3 DNA is TGTGCCTGGAGTGGCGGAGGGATTCTAGATACGCAGTATTTT. Translating it yields CAWSGGGILDTQYF.

This clone showed up just once. This CDR3 is CASSFSRTGELFF. The DNA for the CDR3 is TGTGCCAGCAGTTTCTCCAGAACCGGGGAGCTGTTTTTT. The J gene is TRBJ2-2, the V gene TRBV12-3 or TRBV12-4; D is ambiguous. This CDR3 contains 13 residues. Trimming took 3 bases from V and 5 from J, leaving 7 bases between them.

V usage is TRBV6-6 and J usage is TRBJ2-7; D is perhaps TRBD1 (5 bases). CDR3 length: 14 amino acids. Trimming cost V 6 bases and J 0 bases, with 12 bases left between them. Germline V gene data show CDR1 as MNHNY and CDR2 as SVGAGI (reference sequence). The CDR3 nucleotides are TGTGCCAGCAGCTCCCAAGGGGTCTCCTACGAGCAGTACTTC. Its translation is CASSSQGVSYEQYF.